One sample yielded the 30 T cell receptor beta chains listed below, sequenced in a study of regulatory T cells in long-lasting Graves disease. CDR3-region Arm-PCR and iRepertoire HTBI primers produced the TCR beta libraries. One entry per CDR3 protein results from TCRdb running MiXCR on the multiplex PCR reads. The repertoire holds 500,000 to 700,000 distinct CDR3 sequences, with approximately 15% as singletons. Stated time point: newly diagnosed GD, antithyroid drugs for less than 3 months. Researchers made the TCR library from RNA that was extracted from PBMCs. The same data also contributed to another study, on T cells in Graves' hyperthyroidism and ophthalmopathy.

Sequenced material: peripheral blood mononuclear cells (PBMCs), taken at new diagnosis, from a patient treated with antithyroid drugs. Receptor source: a woman aged 25 to 39 with Graves disease.

This clonotype was observed at least ten times. This rearrangement joins TRBV14 to TRBJ1-1; 8 nucleotides line up with TRBD1. This CDR3 region has 16 residues. Losses at the gene ends were 0 bases for V and 4 bases for J; bases not matched to a gene: 7. CDR1 SGHDN and CDR2 FVKESK come from the germline V gene. The CDR3 region has the DNA TGTGCCAGCAGCCAAGAGCAACGGACAGGGATCACTGAAGCTTTCTTT. Translating it yields CASSQEQRTGITEAFF.

Worth noting for this clonotype: Relative to the germline gene, one junction end is altered; a read error may explain this. The chain uses TRBV6-1 and TRBJ2-3; D uncertain. The CDR3 consists of 13 residues. Germline loops: CDR1 MNHNS, CDR2 SASEGT. The CDR3 loop reads CASSKTSLDTQCF. CDR3 sequence (DNA): TGTGCCAGCAGCAAGACGAGTTTAGATACGCAGTGTTTT.

V gene TRBV6-5 combines with J gene TRBJ1-2; unclear D gene. V dropped 2 bases and J dropped 6 bases, with 7 bases sitting between them. The CDR3 is 12 amino acids. Germline V lookup: CDR1 MNHEY, CDR2 SVGAGI. In nucleotides, the CDR3 is TGTGCCAGCAGTTACGGTAGTAATGGCTACACCTTC. It is translated as CASSYGSNGYTF.

Comment on this clonotype: A clone one base away is much larger, so this may be a read error. The rearrangement links TRBV27 to TRBJ1-1, with D possibly TRBD1 on 5 matching bases. The germline V and J ends were trimmed by 2 bases and 4 bases, with 14 bases remaining between them. The CDR3 is made up of 15 amino acids. Germline loops: CDR1 MNHEY, CDR2 SMNVEV (reference sequence). The chain's CDR3 is CASSLMGGVSTEAFF. The DNA for the CDR3 is TGTGCCAGCAGTTTAATGGGAGGGGTGAGCACTGAAGCTTTCTTT.

This clonotype was observed many times. The rearrangement uses TRBV7-2 and TRBJ2-5; no definite D call. CDR1 is SGHTA, CDR2 FQGNSA, per germline. Trimming left V 1 base short and J 5 bases short, with 8 bases between. The CDR3 consists of 13 residues. The CDR3 nucleotides are TGTGCCAGCAGCTTAGTGGTGGGGGAGACCCAGTACTTC. This gives the protein CASSLVVGETQYF.

This chain joins TRBV24-1 and TRBJ2-7; the D call may be TRBD1 or TRBD2 (6 bases each). The germline V gene has CDR1 KGHDR and CDR2 SFDVKD. The CDR3 sequence is 16 residues long. With 5 bases removed from V and 1 base from J, the gap between germline ends came to 17 bases. The CDR3 protein is CATSASAGQTSYEQYF. In DNA form, the CDR3 reads TGTGCCACCAGTGCCTCCGCGGGACAAACATCCTACGAGCAGTACTTC.

This clonotype appeared many times. V gene TRBV27 combines with J gene TRBJ2-2; D ambiguous. The CDR3 consists of 14 residues. Germline CDR1 MNHEY, CDR2 SMNVEV (reference sequence). Trimming took 6 bases from V and 6 from J, leaving 14 bases between them. The CDR3 sequence is CASSPMSSAGELFF. The DNA for the CDR3 is TGTGCCAGCAGCCCTATGTCATCGGCCGGGGAGCTGTTTTTT.

This clonotype appeared many times. The rearrangement links TRBV2 to TRBJ1-2; 7 nucleotides align to TRBD1. Trimming cost V 5 bases and J 2 bases; bases outside gene matches: 2. The CDR3 length is 13 residues. Germline values: CDR1 SNHLY, CDR2 FYNNEI. The CDR3 reads CASSWDSNYGYTF. CDR3 in DNA: TGTGCCAGCAGTTGGGACAGCAACTATGGCTACACCTTC.

The genes are TRBV18 and TRBJ1-5; D is unresolved. Germline V gives CDR1 KGHSH, CDR2 LQKENI. The CDR3 runs 15 residues. The V gene lost 4 bases and the J gene lost 4 bases, with 14 bases spanning the gap. Here the CDR3 DNA reads TGTGCCAGCTCACTGACACTCAGTCCGAATCAGCCCCAGCATTTT. This sequence encodes CASSLTLSPNQPQHF.

This chain joins TRBV5-1 and TRBJ2-2; the D is unclear. Germline values: CDR1 SGHRS, CDR2 YFSETQ. There are 15 residues in the CDR3. The V and J ends lost 0 bases and 6 bases respectively, with 12 bases between them. CDR3 region: CASSLVEPGSGELFF. CDR3 bases: TGCGCCAGCAGCTTGGTAGAGCCAGGCTCCGGGGAGCTGTTTTTT. Full variable domain (outside the CDR3, taken from reference TRBV5-1 and TRBJ2-2): KAGVTQTPRYLIKTRGQQVTLSCSPISGHRSVSWYQQTPGQGLQFLFEYFSETQRNKGNFPGRFSGRQFSNSRSEMNVSTLELGDSALYLCASSLVEPGSGELFFGEGSRLTVL.

The chain uses TRBV15 and TRBJ2-1; no reliable D call. V was shortened by 5 bases and J by 6 bases, with 11 bases between the two germline ends. Per the germline V gene, CDR1 is LNHNV and CDR2 is YYDKDF (reference sequence). The CDR3 consists of 13 residues. The CDR3 loop reads CATSLIIANEQFF. The CDR3 region has the DNA TGTGCCACCAGCCTAATTATAGCCAATGAGCAGTTCTTC.

This clonotype was recorded a few times. The chain is built from TRBV5-1 and TRBJ1-1; D gene uncertain. Germline CDR1 SGHRS, CDR2 YFSETQ. This CDR3 has 16 residues. The V gene lost 0 bases and the J gene lost 4 bases, with 16 bases spanning the gap. CDR3 DNA: TGCGCCAGCAGCTTGGTGGCAGACCACCCCTTCACTGAAGCTTTCTTT. This encodes CASSLVADHPFTEAFF.

As regards this clonotype: A much larger clone is a single base away; this may be a read error. The chain links TRBV10-1 to TRBJ1-5; D gene uncertain. Trimming stripped 2 bases from V and 1 base from J, with 24 bases between. The V gene's germline CDR1 is WNHNN and CDR2 SYGVQD (reference sequence). The CDR3 runs to 20 residues. The CDR3 loop reads CASSEPRGGSRFWSNQPQHF. DNA for the CDR3: TGCGCCAGCAGTGAGCCTCGAGGAGGGAGTAGATTTTGGAGCAATCAGCCCCAGCATTTT.

The chain has TRBV14 and TRBJ2-1; no definite D call. V was cut by 2 bases and J by 5 bases, with 10 bases left in between. The CDR3 sequence is 14 residues long. CDR1 is SGHDN, CDR2 FVKESK, per germline. CDR3 bases: TGTGCCAGCAGCCAATTGGGCATTAACAATGAGCAGTTCTTC. Residues: CASSQLGINNEQFF.

Comment on this clonotype: An end of the junction differs from the germline gene, which may be a read error. The J gene is TRBJ2-1, the V gene TRBV12-3 or TRBV12-4, with a tentative D call TRBD1 (6 bases). This CDR3 contains 14 residues. CDR3 sequence (DNA): TGTGCCGGCAGTTCCCGGACAGCCTACAATGAGCAGTTCTTC. Its translation: CAGSSRTAYNEQFF.

V gene TRBV7-2 combines with J gene TRBJ1-2, with TRBD1 matching 7 bases. J was trimmed by 7 bases and V by 5 bases; bases with no gene match: 4. The CDR3 extends over 12 amino acids. Germline CDR1 reads SGHTA; CDR2 reads FQGNSA. In nucleotides, the CDR3 is TGTGCCAGCAGCGTAAACAGGGGTGGCTACACCTTC. This codes for CASSVNRGGYTF.

With regard to this clonotype: This could be a read error, since a much larger clone is one nucleotide away. J is TRBJ1-6 and V is TRBV3-1, with a possible D match to TRBD1 (5 bases). CDR1 and CDR2 from the germline V gene are LGHDT and YNNKEL (reference sequence). The CDR3 contains 14 residues. Between the trimmed V and J ends, which lost 5 bases and 8 bases, there was a span of 13 bases. This CDR3 reads CASSEVGGDSPLHF. The CDR3 region has the DNA TGTGCCAGCAGCGAGGTGGGGGGAGATTCACCCCTCCACTTT. Combining the CDR3 with reference TRBV3-1 and TRBJ1-6 gives the whole variable domain DTAVSQTPKYLVTQMGNDKSIKCEQNLGHDTMYWYKQDSKKFLKIMFSYNNKELIINETVPNRFSPKSPDKAHLNLHINSLELGDSAVYFCASSEVGGDSPLHFGNGTRLTVT.

The table lists this clonotype with many counts. The J gene is TRBJ2-1, the V gene TRBV6-9; no clear D. The germline CDR1 and CDR2 sequences are MNHGY and SVAAGI. This CDR3 spans 16 amino acids. V lost 3 bases to trimming and J lost 2 bases, with 14 bases between them. For the CDR3, the DNA is TGTGCCAGCAGTTACTCAATGGGTGTCCCCTACAATGAGCAGTTCTTC. The encoded protein is CASSYSMGVPYNEQFF.

The chain recombines TRBV4-1 with TRBJ2-3, with 8 bases lining up with TRBD2. The CDR3 loop spans 18 amino acids. Germline values: CDR1 MGHRA, CDR2 YSYEKL. The V gene end was trimmed by 0 bases and the J gene end by 2 bases; junction bases not matched to a gene: 10. The CDR3 DNA follows: TGCGCCAGCAGCCAAGATGGGAGCGGGAGCACTTTCACAGATACGCAGTATTTT. This gives the protein CASSQDGSGSTFTDTQYF.

This rearrangement joins TRBV28 to TRBJ1-5, with unresolved D. The CDR3 is 13 amino acids. Trimming removed 10 bases from V and 4 bases from J, with 14 bases in between. Per germline, CDR1 MDHEN and CDR2 SYDVKM. The CDR3 nucleotides are TGTGCCACCCGACCCCCCCCTAATCAGCCCCAGCATTTT. This translates into CATRPPPNQPQHF.

This clonotype has ten or more counts. The gene calls are TRBV15 and TRBJ2-7, with TRBD1 identical over 10 bases. The ends lost 11 bases at V and 1 base at J; junction bases unmatched: 5. Germline values: CDR1 LNHNV, CDR2 YYDKDF (reference sequence). This CDR3 has 13 amino acids. The CDR3 nucleotides are TGTGCCGCCCGGACAGGGGGGTCCTACGAGCAGTACTTC. As protein: CAARTGGSYEQYF.

This clonotype was recorded many times. The gene calls are TRBV28 and TRBJ2-1; 9 nucleotides agree with TRBD2. Germline V CDR1 and CDR2: MDHEN, SYDVKM. The CDR3 runs 17 residues. V trimming: 8 bases; J trimming: 8 bases; junction bases outside the gene matches: 19. The CDR3 region has the DNA TGTGCCAGCCTACCTAGCGGGACCTACAAGATTTTCGATGAGCAGTTCTTC. Translating it yields CASLPSGTYKIFDEQFF.

This clonotype was found many times. J is TRBJ1-6 and V is TRBV20-1, with TRBD1 as a possible D gene (5 bases). The CDR3 contains 15 residues. Trimming removed 3 bases at V and 6 bases at J, with 15 bases between. Germline CDR1 is DFQATT and CDR2 is SNEGSKA (reference sequence). This chain's CDR3 is CSASSKGRGNSPLHF. CDR3 nucleotides: TGCAGTGCTAGTTCGAAGGGACGGGGTAATTCACCCCTCCACTTT.

This clonotype was seen a handful of times. The chain carries TRBV6-1 and TRBJ1-1; D is unclear. CDR1 and CDR2 (germline): MNHNS, SASEGT. V was cut by 1 base and J by 6 bases, with 9 bases left in between. The CDR3 consists of 13 residues. CDR3 sequence reads: CASSEGEFAEAFF. In DNA, the CDR3 is TGTGCCAGCAGTGAAGGGGAGTTCGCTGAAGCTTTCTTT.

The chain couples TRBV19 to TRBJ2-5; D may be TRBD2 (6 bases). CDR1 and CDR2 from the germline V gene are LNHDA and SQIVND (reference sequence). V lost 3 bases to trimming and J lost 6 bases, with 8 bases between them. The CDR3 has 12 residues. DNA of the CDR3: TGTGCCAGTAGTATCGGGGGACAGACCCAGTACTTC. Protein product: CASSIGGQTQYF.

The chain recombines TRBV3-1 with TRBJ2-5; possible D gene TRBD2, 5 bases. This CDR3 is 14 amino acids long. V gave up 4 bases and J gave up 4 bases, with 13 bases separating them. CDR1 is LGHDT, CDR2 YNNKEL, per germline (reference sequence). The chain's CDR3 is CASSPGLSLETQYF. The CDR3 DNA reads as TGTGCCAGCAGCCCCGGACTGTCGTTAGAGACCCAGTACTTC.

In its sample, this clonotype was seen a few times. The chain couples TRBV29-1 to TRBJ2-1; TRBD2 matches 8 bases. The CDR3 extends over 14 amino acids. Germline-derived CDR1 and CDR2 are SQVTM and ANQGSEA. Unmatched junction bases numbered 5, after V lost 4 bases and J lost 3 bases. The CDR3 nucleotides read TGCAGCGTTGGGTGGAGCGGGGGCTACAATGAGCAGTTCTTC. Translated, it gives CSVGWSGGYNEQFF.

This clonotype was recorded many times. This chain joins TRBV7-2 and TRBJ2-4; D not resolved. CDR3 length: 13 amino acids. The V gene's germline CDR1 is SGHTA and CDR2 FQGNSA. Trimming shortened V by 5 bases and J by 7 bases, and 12 bases separated the two germline ends. The CDR3 protein is CASSPYNGNIQYF. The CDR3 coding sequence is TGTGCCAGCAGCCCATACAATGGGAACATTCAGTACTTC.

This clonotype is a singleton in its sample. This chain connects TRBV2 to TRBJ1-5; 7 positions agree with TRBD1. Germline V CDR1 and CDR2: SNHLY, FYNNEI. This CDR3 contains 15 residues. Unmatched junction bases numbered 9, after V lost 6 bases and J lost 4 bases. The CDR3 bases are TGTGCCAGCAGCCCCGGGGTGGGACAGAATCAGCCCCAGCATTTT. Translating it yields CASSPGVGQNQPQHF.

In its sample, this clonotype was seen many times. This sequence joins TRBV12-3 or TRBV12-4 and TRBJ2-7; D uncertain. Trimming took off 6 bases at V and 5 bases at J, with 8 bases between the two ends. This CDR3 region has 11 residues. Written as DNA, the CDR3 is TGTGCCAGCAGCCATTCCCACGAGCAGTACTTC. Encoded protein: CASSHSHEQYF.